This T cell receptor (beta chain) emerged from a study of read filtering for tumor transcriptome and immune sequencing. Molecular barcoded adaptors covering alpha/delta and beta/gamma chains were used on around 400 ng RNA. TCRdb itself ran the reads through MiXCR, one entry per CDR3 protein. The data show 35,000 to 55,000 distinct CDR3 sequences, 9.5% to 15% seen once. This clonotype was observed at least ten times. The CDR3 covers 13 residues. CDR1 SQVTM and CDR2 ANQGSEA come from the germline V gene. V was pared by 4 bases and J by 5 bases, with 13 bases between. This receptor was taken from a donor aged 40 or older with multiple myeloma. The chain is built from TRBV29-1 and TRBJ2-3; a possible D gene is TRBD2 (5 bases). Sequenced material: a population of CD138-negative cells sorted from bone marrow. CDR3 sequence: CSVGLEGGDTQYF. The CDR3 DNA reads TGCAGCGTTGGGCTAGAGGGTGGAGATACGCAGTATTTT.